The 32 T cell receptor beta chains reported below all come from one sample, sequenced in a study of cytomegalovirus exposure and HLA in healthy donors. This PCR relied on a set of 60 Vbeta primers and 13 Jbeta primers. Profiled with immunoSEQ multiplex PCR; TCRdb holds only in-frame clones, not every one. The data show 160,000 or so clones, 70% to 80% seen once. The sequenced material came from PBMCs. These TCRs come from a man between 35 and 55 years old in good health and CMV-seronegative.

The genes are TRBV30 and TRBJ1-1, with D uncertain. CDR1 GTSNPN and CDR2 SVGIG come from the germline V gene (reference sequence). Trimming took off 2 bases at V and 4 bases at J, with 8 bases between the two ends. The CDR3 runs 12 residues. The DNA for the CDR3 is TGTGCCTGGAGTTCCCCCCTCACTGAAGCTTTCTTT. It encodes CAWSSPLTEAFF. Filled out from reference TRBV30 and TRBJ1-1, the complete variable domain reads SQTIHQWPATLVQPVGSPLSLECTVEGTSNPNLYWYRQAAGRGLQLLFYSVGIGQISSEVPQNLSASRPQDRQFILSSKKLLLSDSGFYLCAWSSPLTEAFFGQGTRLTVV.

V is TRBV4-3 and J is TRBJ2-3; TRBD2 agrees at 11 bases. CDR1 and CDR2 from the germline V gene are LGHNA and YSLEER. The CDR3 sequence is 17 residues long. V was clipped by 0 bases and J by 5 bases; unmatched bases: 7. CDR3 residues: CASSQDVAGGLVDTQYF. The CDR3 DNA reads TGCGCCAGCAGCCAAGATGTAGCGGGGGGGCTTGTAGATACGCAGTATTTT.

V is TRBV10-1 and J is TRBJ2-1; 7 nucleotides agree with TRBD2. Germline assignment: CDR1 WNHNN and CDR2 SYGVQD (reference sequence). The length of the CDR3 is 13 residues. With V trimmed by 3 bases and J by 10 bases, 6 bases remained unmatched. The DNA of the CDR3 is TGCGCCAGCAGTGAAGGTCGAGCGGGGGAGCAGTTCTTC. This encodes CASSEGRAGEQFF.

V gene TRBV19 combines with J gene TRBJ1-6; D is ambiguous. V was pared by 5 bases and J by 7 bases, with 15 bases between. The CDR3 has 15 residues. CDR1 and CDR2 (germline): LNHDA, SQIVND (reference sequence). The CDR3 nucleotides are TGTGCCAGTAGTCAATCCGGCGACGGGAATTCACCCCTCCACTTT. Translation gives CASSQSGDGNSPLHF.

V and J are TRBV7-8 and TRBJ2-5, with TRBD1 as a possible D gene (7 bases). V gave up 1 base and J gave up 3 bases, with 18 bases separating them. CDR1 SGHVS and CDR2 FQNEAQ come from the germline V gene. CDR3 size: 17 residues. CDR3 protein: CASSLGWFGGGEETQYF. Here the CDR3 DNA reads TGTGCCAGCAGCTTAGGATGGTTTGGAGGGGGCGAAGAGACCCAGTACTTC.

CDR3 nucleotides: TGTGCCAGCAGCAAAGAGGGGTTGGGGGGTTGGTGTCAGCCCCAGCATTTT. Translation gives CASSKEGLGGWCQPQHF. The V and J genes are TRBV21-1 and TRBJ1-5. TRBV21-1 is a listed pseudogene. CDR3 length equals 17 residues.

This clone has just one count. This rearrangement joins TRBV2 to TRBJ2-3; tentative D call: TRBD2 (6 bases). There are 15 residues in the CDR3. The germline CDR1 and CDR2 sequences are SNHLY and FYNNEI. With 8 bases removed from V and 0 bases from J, the gap between germline ends came to 15 bases. CDR3 nucleotide sequence: TGTGCCAGCGCTTCGGTGGGGGGAAGCACAGATACGCAGTATTTT. Amino acid sequence: CASASVGGSTDTQYF.

The chain links TRBV11-2 to TRBJ2-2; D is perhaps TRBD2 (5 bases). The V and J ends lost 7 bases and 4 bases respectively, with 7 bases between them. The CDR3 loop spans 12 amino acids. Germline V lookup: CDR1 SGHAT, CDR2 FQNNGV. As DNA, the CDR3 is TGTGCCAGCACCCGGGGCACCGGGGAGCTGTTTTTT. Its translation is CASTRGTGELFF.

V and J are TRBV4-1 and TRBJ2-5, with TRBD2 matching over 8 bases. The trim removed 6 bases at V and 5 bases at J, leaving 5 bases unmatched. Germline CDR1 MGHRA, CDR2 YSYEKL. This CDR3 is built from 13 residues. This chain's CDR3 is CASRASGWETQYF. CDR3 DNA: TGCGCCAGCAGGGCTAGCGGGTGGGAGACCCAGTACTTC.

The CDR3 DNA sequence: TGCGCCAGCAGCCAAACAGCAGAACGCATAGGGACAAGGACCTACGAGCAGTACTTC. Translating it yields CASSQTAERIGTRTYEQYF. The chain combines TRBV4-1 with TRBJ2-7; D may be TRBD1 (6 bases). Per germline, CDR1 MGHRA and CDR2 YSYEKL. V lost 2 bases and J 2 bases, leaving 25 bases between the germline ends. The CDR3 loop spans 19 amino acids.

In this sample, this clone turned up a few times. CDR3 sequence: CASSTSSGGDETQYF. CDR3 nucleotide sequence: TGTGCCAGCAGCACTTCTAGCGGGGGGGACGAGACCCAGTACTTC. V usage is TRBV9 and J usage is TRBJ2-5; 12 bases line up with TRBD2. With 4 bases clipped from V and 5 bases from J, the junction kept 6 bases outside the gene matches. The CDR3 consists of 15 residues. Germline V gives CDR1 SGDLS, CDR2 YYNGEE.

The chain is built from TRBV5-1 and TRBJ2-3; a possible D gene is TRBD1 (5 bases). V was pared by 1 base and J by 2 bases, with 11 bases between. The CDR3 totals 15 residues. Germline values: CDR1 SGHRS, CDR2 YFSETQ. The CDR3 coding sequence is TGCGCCAGCAGCTTGTCCAGGGCCTCCACAGATACGCAGTATTTT. The encoded protein is CASSLSRASTDTQYF.

In this sample, this clone turned up a few times. At one boundary the junction diverges from the germline segment, which might be a read error. The DNA of the CDR3 is TGTGCCAGCAGTGAATTGGCGGATTCTGGAAACACCATATATTTT. Translating gives CASSELADSGNTIYF. This chain links TRBV10-3 with TRBJ1-3; D ambiguous. Germline lookup yields CDR1 ENHRY and CDR2 SYGVKD. This CDR3 is 15 amino acids long.

This sequence joins TRBV7-2 and TRBJ2-1; 7 bases map to TRBD2. Germline-derived CDR1 and CDR2 are SGHTA and FQGNSA. The CDR3 length is 14 residues. V lost 5 bases and J lost 7; bases outside the gene matches: 8. The CDR3 loop is CASSLGLERNEQFF. The CDR3 DNA is TGTGCCAGCAGCCTTGGACTAGAGCGGAATGAGCAGTTCTTC. The full variable domain, with the rest looked up from reference TRBV7-2 and TRBJ2-1, is GAGVSQSPSNKVTEKGKDVELRCDPISGHTALYWYRQSLGQGLEFLIYFQGNSAPDKSGLPSDRFSAERTGGSVSTLTIQRTQQEDSAVYLCASSLGLERNEQFFGPGTRLTVL.

The rearrangement links TRBV13 to TRBJ2-2; 9 bases match TRBD2. Germline lookup yields CDR1 PRHDT and CDR2 FYEKMQ (reference sequence). The CDR3 extends over 17 amino acids. V shed 4 bases and J 5 bases; nucleotides not matched to a gene: 11. CDR3 residues: CASSSLFSGGGTGELFF. Written as DNA, the CDR3 is TGTGCCAGCAGCTCTTTATTTAGCGGGGGAGGAACCGGGGAGCTGTTTTTT.

This clone was observed a few times. V gene TRBV7-6 combines with J gene TRBJ2-5, with D possibly being TRBD2 (5 bases). Trimming took off 1 base at V and 1 base at J, with 13 bases between the two ends. CDR3 length: 16 amino acids. In germline, CDR1 is SGHVS, CDR2 FNYEAQ. The CDR3 DNA reads TGTGCCAGCAGCTTAGGTGGGAGCGGTTTCCAAGAGACCCAGTACTTC. Protein: CASSLGGSGFQETQYF.

The chain employs TRBV18 and TRBJ1-5, with 10 bases fitting TRBD1. V was clipped by 6 bases and J by 5 bases; unmatched bases: 4. The germline V gene encodes CDR1 KGHSH and CDR2 LQKENI. The CDR3 contains 14 residues. In DNA form, the CDR3 reads TGTGCCAGCTCGGCCGGGACAGGGGATCAGCCCCAGCATTTT. Its translation is CASSAGTGDQPQHF.

CDR3 DNA: TGTGCCAGCAGCTCCCAAATACAGGGAATAGGAGCTTTCTTT. It encodes CASSSQIQGIGAFF. This rearrangement joins TRBV6-6 to TRBJ1-1; possible D gene TRBD1, 6 bases. Germline V gene data show CDR1 as MNHNY and CDR2 as SVGAGI (reference sequence). V lost 6 bases and J 10 bases, leaving 21 bases between the germline ends. The CDR3 is 14 residues long.

The V and J genes are TRBV7-2 and TRBJ1-2, with a weak D call TRBD1 (5 bases). The CDR3 is 12 amino acids. Trimming took off 5 bases at V and 6 bases at J, with 10 bases between the two ends. Per germline, CDR1 SGHTA and CDR2 FQGNSA. CDR3 nucleotides: TGTGCCAGCAGCCAAGGGACTCATGGCTACACCTTC. Its protein is CASSQGTHGYTF.

This chain links TRBV7-2 with TRBJ2-7, with 10 bases matching TRBD2. With V trimmed by 1 base and J by 5 bases, 5 bases remained unmatched. The CDR3 is 15 residues long. In germline, CDR1 is SGHTA, CDR2 FQGNSA. The CDR3 DNA follows: TGTGCCAGCAGCTTAGAGCGGGGGGGCTGGAACGAGCAGTACTTC. Translation gives CASSLERGGWNEQYF. Full variable domain (remainder filled in from reference TRBV7-2 and TRBJ2-7): GAGVSQSPSNKVTEKGKDVELRCDPISGHTALYWYRQSLGQGLEFLIYFQGNSAPDKSGLPSDRFSAERTGGSVSTLTIQRTQQEDSAVYLCASSLERGGWNEQYFGPGTRLTVT.

The chain combines TRBV30 with TRBJ1-5; TRBD1 agrees at 7 bases. In germline, CDR1 is GTSNPN, CDR2 SVGIG (reference sequence). V was pared by 3 bases and J by 3 bases, with 2 bases of the junction left unmatched. The CDR3 runs to 13 residues. The CDR3 reads CAWRTGDNQPQHF. The DNA for the CDR3 is TGTGCCTGGAGAACAGGGGACAATCAGCCCCAGCATTTT.

The chain links TRBV9 to TRBJ2-2; unclear D gene. The CDR3 has 14 amino acids. CDR1 is SGDLS and CDR2 is YYNGEE in the germline V gene. The V and J ends lost 0 bases and 6 bases respectively, with 9 bases between them. The CDR3, as DNA: TGTGCCAGCAGCGTAGGTGGTGAGGCCGGGGAGCTGTTTTTT. Protein sequence: CASSVGGEAGELFF.

The chain combines TRBV9 with TRBJ1-2; 8 bases match TRBD1. With V trimmed by 0 bases and J by 3 bases, 4 bases remained unmatched. CDR1 is SGDLS, CDR2 YYNGEE, per germline. The CDR3 runs to 15 residues. The CDR3 loop reads CASSVEEDRDYGYTF. The CDR3, as DNA: TGTGCCAGCAGCGTAGAGGAGGACAGGGACTATGGCTACACCTTC.

The V gene is TRBV9, the J gene TRBJ2-7, with 9 bases fitting TRBD1. Germline V gene data show CDR1 as SGDLS and CDR2 as YYNGEE. CDR3 size: 16 residues. V trimming: 3 bases; J trimming: 0 bases; junction bases outside the gene matches: 7. Here the CDR3 DNA reads TGTGCCAGCAGCGCATCCGGGACAGGGCTCTCCTACGAGCAGTACTTC. It codes for CASSASGTGLSYEQYF.

This clone was recorded a few times. This rearrangement joins TRBV7-2 to TRBJ2-3; possibly TRBD2 for D (6 bases). Germline V CDR1 and CDR2: SGHTA, FQGNSA. The V end lost 0 bases, the J end lost 3 bases, and 16 bases lay between the germline ends. This CDR3 region has 17 residues. The CDR3: CASSLASGGAGTDTQYF. DNA of the CDR3: TGTGCCAGCAGCTTAGCTAGCGGAGGGGCGGGTACAGATACGCAGTATTTT. Supplemented by reference TRBV7-2 and TRBJ2-3, the full variable domain reads GAGVSQSPSNKVTEKGKDVELRCDPISGHTALYWYRQSLGQGLEFLIYFQGNSAPDKSGLPSDRFSAERTGGSVSTLTIQRTQQEDSAVYLCASSLASGGAGTDTQYFGPGTRLTVL.

The chain uses TRBV7-9 and TRBJ2-3; no definite D call. The V and J ends lost 0 bases and 6 bases respectively, with 4 bases between them. Per the germline V gene, CDR1 is SEHNR and CDR2 is FQNEAQ (reference sequence). This CDR3 is built from 12 residues. The CDR3 spells CASSLASDTQYF. The CDR3, as DNA: TGTGCCAGCAGCTTAGCGAGCGATACGCAGTATTTT.

The rearrangement links TRBV7-6 to TRBJ2-5; D may be TRBD2 (7 bases). The CDR3 covers 15 residues. CDR1 SGHVS and CDR2 FNYEAQ come from the germline V gene. Trimming took 5 bases from V and 4 from J, leaving 17 bases between them. CDR3 bases: TGTGCCAGCAGCCCCCGAGGGGGGGCCGTAGAGACCCAGTACTTC. Its translation: CASSPRGGAVETQYF. The full variable domain, its missing parts supplied by reference TRBV7-6 and TRBJ2-5, is GAGVSQSPRYKVTKRGQDVALRCDPISGHVSLYWYRQALGQGPEFLTYFNYEAQQDKSGLPNDRFSAERPEGSISTLTIQRTEQRDSAMYRCASSPRGGAVETQYFGPGTRLLVL.

CDR3 sequence reads: CASRPPSGAYEQYF. The CDR3 DNA reads as TGCGCCAGCAGACCTCCTAGCGGGGCGTACGAGCAGTACTTC. The V call is TRBV5-1, the J call TRBJ2-7; 9 bases align to TRBD2. The germline V gene has CDR1 SGHRS and CDR2 YFSETQ. The V and J ends lost 5 bases and 4 bases, in that order; junction bases with no gene match: 7. This CDR3 region has 14 residues. Filled out from reference TRBV5-1 and TRBJ2-7, the complete variable domain reads KAGVTQTPRYLIKTRGQQVTLSCSPISGHRSVSWYQQTPGQGLQFLFEYFSETQRNKGNFPGRFSGRQFSNSRSEMNVSTLELGDSALYLCASRPPSGAYEQYFGPGTRLTVT.

J is TRBJ1-5 and V is TRBV6-6; D gene uncertain. V gave up 8 bases and J gave up 2 bases, with 7 bases separating them. CDR1 MNHNY and CDR2 SVGAGI come from the germline V gene (reference sequence). CDR3 length: 12 amino acids. The CDR3 spells CASFAGNQPQHF. CDR3 DNA: TGTGCCAGCTTCGCGGGCAATCAGCCCCAGCATTTT.

This clone has more than one count but fewer than ten. V and J are TRBV6-1 and TRBJ2-1, with 7 bases aligning to TRBD2. The CDR3 length is 14 residues. V trimming: 6 bases; J trimming: 7 bases; junction bases outside the gene matches: 9. The germline gives CDR1 MNHNS, CDR2 SASEGT. CDR3 sequence: CASSSGVEGNEQFF. As DNA, the CDR3 is TGTGCCAGCAGCAGCGGGGTTGAAGGGAATGAGCAGTTCTTC.

The chain has TRBV6-1 and TRBJ1-5; weak D call: TRBD1 (6 bases). Germline values: CDR1 MNHNS, CDR2 SASEGT. There are 14 residues in the CDR3. V was pared by 7 bases and J by 0 bases, with 10 bases between. The DNA of the CDR3 is TGTGCCAGCATGAGACAGGATAGCAATCAGCCCCAGCATTTT. Its translation is CASMRQDSNQPQHF.

The chain recombines TRBV5-1 with TRBJ2-6; tentative D call: TRBD1 (5 bases). V lost 2 bases to trimming and J lost 6 bases, with 15 bases between them. This CDR3 comprises 16 residues. CDR1 and CDR2 (germline): SGHRS, YFSETQ. As DNA, the CDR3 is TGCGCCAGCAGCTTTTTACGAACAGGAGAGGCCAACGTCCTGACTTTC. This gives the protein CASSFLRTGEANVLTF.